This record covers a single TCR beta chain. Its cognate antigen is unknown. Profiling relied on immunoSEQ multiplex PCR, and the TCRdb table lists in-frame clones only, not all of them. The sample lists 80,000 to 100,000 clones; 65% to 90% were seen once. The CDR3 has 16 amino acids. J gave up 5 bases and V 2 bases, and 6 bases lay outside the gene matches. Germline-derived CDR1 and CDR2 are LGHNA and YNFKEQ. The entry originates in a study of T cell responses to AZD1222 COVID-19 vaccine. Findings of the study overall: Of the AZD1222 recipients, only five to seven were seropositive at baseline. A mostly white British donor set with more females was recruited, and clonal diversity was possibly underestimated. Vaccine-related CD4 TCRs covered spike, predominating at 160-218 and 743-854.

This receptor was identified in an adult in good health. The chain carries TRBV4-2 and TRBJ1-6, with TRBD1 matching over 7 bases. Sequences were derived from peripheral blood, sampled on day 0 of AZD1222 vaccination. The CDR3 DNA sequence: TGTGCCAGCAGCCAACCGGAGGGGGCAGATAATTCACCCCTCCACTTT. This gives the protein CASSQPEGADNSPLHF.